One and the same sample provided the 9 T cell receptor beta chains below, sequenced in a study of T cell responses to AZD1222 COVID-19 vaccine. Repertoires were generated with immunoSEQ multiplex PCR, while TCRdb's copy carries only in-frame clones and drops some. The sample yields 80,000 to 100,000 clones, 80% to 90% seen once. Sequencing used peripheral blood, obtained on day 0 of AZD1222 vaccination. The receptors shown here come from an adult in good health.

This clone showed up just once. This sequence joins TRBV7-9 and TRBJ2-5, with D perhaps matching TRBD2 (5 bases). The V end was cut by 2 bases, the J end by 0 bases, with 7 bases between. CDR1 and CDR2 from the germline V gene are SEHNR and FQNEAQ (reference sequence). The length of the CDR3 is 14 residues. The CDR3 region has the DNA TGTGCCAGCAGCTTATTCGGGGACCAAGAGACCCAGTACTTC. Translating gives CASSLFGDQETQYF.

The chain links TRBV7-2 to TRBJ2-3; D uncertain. Germline V gene lookup returns CDR1 SGHTA and CDR2 FQGNSA. The CDR3 runs 13 residues. The V gene lost 4 bases and the J gene lost 12 bases, with 17 bases spanning the gap. CDR3 in DNA: TGTGCCAGCAGCTCCACCCCCGGGCCCGGCCAGTATTTT. This codes for CASSSTPGPGQYF.

This chain links TRBV4-2 with TRBJ2-3; D assignment may be TRBD1 or TRBD2 (5 bases each). CDR3 length: 14 amino acids. Germline CDR1 and CDR2: LGHNA and YNFKEQ. Trimming left V 4 bases short and J 2 bases short, with 10 bases between. In DNA, the CDR3 is TGTGCCAGCAGCCCCGGGACCCCCACAGATACGCAGTATTTT. It yields the protein CASSPGTPTDTQYF.

The V call is TRBV3-1 (or the pseudogene TRBV3-2), the J call TRBJ2-5; tentative D call: TRBD1 (6 bases). The CDR3 runs 14 residues. The V end was cut by 7 bases, the J end by 2 bases, with 14 bases between. Germline CDR1 is LGHDT and CDR2 is YNNKEL (reference sequence). The CDR3 is CASTLTGLQETQYF. The CDR3 DNA sequence: TGTGCCAGCACCCTGACAGGACTTCAAGAGACCCAGTACTTC.

V gene TRBV10-3 combines with J gene TRBJ1-1; 7 positions match TRBD1. The germline V gene encodes CDR1 ENHRY and CDR2 SYGVKD. V trimming: 6 bases; J trimming: 3 bases; junction bases outside the gene matches: 1. The CDR3 consists of 12 residues. CDR3 in amino acids: CAISTGDTEAFF. Written as DNA, the CDR3 is TGTGCCATCAGCACAGGGGACACTGAAGCTTTCTTT.

The V call is TRBV7-2, the J call TRBJ2-3; D is unresolved. CDR3 size: 13 residues. CDR1 is SGHTA, CDR2 FQGNSA, per germline. V was trimmed by 1 base and J by 3 bases, leaving 5 bases between them. CDR3 coding DNA: TGTGCCAGCAGCTTAGAAAGTACAGATACGCAGTATTTT. Amino acid sequence: CASSLESTDTQYF.

V and J are TRBV7-2 and TRBJ2-1; D gene uncertain. This CDR3 has 10 amino acids. Looked up from germline, CDR1 is SGHTA and CDR2 is FQGNSA. V lost 2 bases and J lost 9, with 2 bases in between. CDR3 DNA: TGTGCCAGCAGCTTAAGTGAGCAGTTCTTC. Amino acids: CASSLSEQFF.

The gene calls are TRBV19 and TRBJ2-5, with 10 positions matching TRBD1. CDR1 is LNHDA and CDR2 is SQIVND in the germline V gene (reference sequence). V was pared by 3 bases and J by 1 base, with 2 bases of the junction left unmatched. The CDR3 totals 15 residues. In DNA, the CDR3 is TGTGCCAGTAGTATCGGGACAGGGGCCCAAGAGACCCAGTACTTC. This sequence encodes CASSIGTGAQETQYF.

This sequence joins TRBV6-5 and TRBJ2-7, with TRBD1 matching over 9 bases. The CDR3 has 14 amino acids. The germline gives CDR1 MNHEY, CDR2 SVGAGI. V was clipped by 2 bases and J by 4 bases; unmatched bases: 3. The CDR3 DNA reads TGTGCCAGCAGTTACGGGACAGGGTTGTACGAGCAGTACTTC. Translated, it gives CASSYGTGLYEQYF.